Shown below are 28 T cell receptor beta chains from a single sample sequenced in a study of spatial heterogeneity in lung cancer. What these receptors recognize is not known. From the 5' RACE reads, TCRdb called clonotypes with MiXCR, one entry per CDR3 protein. The table lists about 3,000 distinct CDR3 sequences, around 6.6% of them singletons, with around 10% in the top ten. Findings of the study overall: Mutation counts in tumors were tracked by counts of expanded intratumoral alpha and beta TCRs.

Time point described: sample taken at primary tumor resection. The starting material was lung tumor tissue, obtained at surgery. These receptors all stem from a male donor with early-stage non-small cell lung cancer.

This clonotype was detected only a few times. This beta chain came through as a stray read in a library set up for alpha chains, and its size says little. The genes are TRBV6-5 and TRBJ2-1, with TRBD1 as a possible D gene (6 bases). The germline V and J ends were trimmed by 10 bases and 6 bases, with 19 bases remaining between them. The CDR3 covers 14 residues. The germline gives CDR1 MNHEY, CDR2 SVGAGI. CDR3: CATQGETGRNEQFF. The CDR3 nucleotides read TGTGCCACTCAGGGTGAGACAGGCCGCAATGAGCAGTTCTTC.

This clonotype is medium-sized (0.01 to 0.1%). The size of this beta chain means little, since it is a stray read in a library made for alpha chains. The V and J genes are TRBV10-2 and TRBJ2-3; the match to TRBD2 covers 8 bases. The germline CDR1 and CDR2 sequences are WSHSY and SAAADI. This CDR3 region has 18 residues. Trimming removed 3 bases from V and 0 bases from J; junction bases left unmatched: 11. The CDR3 DNA sequence: TGCGCCAGCAGTGAAGGGGTCCGGGGGGGCCGTAGCACAGATACGCAGTATTTT. Translation: CASSEGVRGGRSTDTQYF.

By sample share, this clonotype is medium-sized. The library was built for alpha chains, so this beta chain is an off-target read and its size means little. This chain uses TRBV20-1 with TRBJ2-2; D is ambiguous. The CDR3 is 13 residues long. With 0 bases removed from V and 5 bases from J, the gap between germline ends came to 7 bases. CDR1 DFQATT and CDR2 SNEGSKA come from the germline V gene (reference sequence). The CDR3: CSARDARTGELFF. In nucleotides, the CDR3 is TGCAGTGCTAGAGATGCCCGGACCGGGGAGCTGTTTTTT.

This clonotype rates as medium-sized. This beta chain turned up in a library designed for alpha chains; as an off-target read, its abundance says little. This sequence joins TRBV12-3 or TRBV12-4 and TRBJ2-7, with D tentatively TRBD2 (6 bases). Deletions cut 3 bases from V and 5 bases from J, with 8 bases between. The CDR3 extends over 12 amino acids. CDR3 DNA: TGTGCCAGCAGTTTCGGAGGGCACGAGCAGTACTTC. It translates to CASSFGGHEQYF.

In its sample, this clonotype ranks as medium-sized (0.01 to 0.1%). This beta chain turned up in a library designed for alpha chains; as an off-target read, its abundance says little. The V gene is TRBV12-3 or TRBV12-4, the J gene TRBJ1-5; D perhaps matches TRBD1 (6 bases). Trimming removed 8 bases at V and 5 bases at J, with 22 bases between. CDR3 length: 16 amino acids. CDR3 amino acids: CASGLGGLGPDQPQHF. The CDR3 DNA sequence: TGTGCCAGCGGATTGGGGGGCCTCGGTCCCGATCAGCCCCAGCATTTT.

This clonotype is labeled medium-sized. This beta chain is off target for a library built for alpha chains, so its abundance means little. The V gene is TRBV15, the J gene TRBJ2-7, with 7 bases identical to TRBD1. The CDR3 extends over 16 amino acids. Germline assignment: CDR1 LNHNV and CDR2 YYDKDF (reference sequence). J was trimmed by 0 bases and V by 5 bases; bases with no gene match: 10. As DNA, the CDR3 is TGTGCCACCAGCCCCCGACAGGGCGAAAGCTCCTACGAGCAGTACTTC. Amino acid sequence: CATSPRQGESSYEQYF.

This clonotype is labeled medium-sized. This beta chain is a stray read from a library made for alpha chains; its abundance is not meaningful. The V gene is TRBV20-1, the J gene TRBJ2-5; 9 bases are shared with TRBD2. J was trimmed by 4 bases and V by 3 bases; bases with no gene match: 9. The germline V gene encodes CDR1 DFQATT and CDR2 SNEGSKA (reference sequence). The length of the CDR3 is 15 residues. CDR3 DNA: TGCAGTGCTAGGTTTGCGGGGGGGCTGTCAGAGACCCAGTACTTC. It specifies CSARFAGGLSETQYF.

Within the sample, this clonotype is medium-sized (0.01 to 0.1%). The size of this beta chain means little, since it is a stray read in a library made for alpha chains. The chain couples TRBV7-2 to TRBJ2-2; TRBD1 might be the D (6 bases). Per germline, CDR1 SGHTA and CDR2 FQGNSA. This CDR3 region has 15 residues. V was trimmed by 5 bases and J by 7 bases, leaving 17 bases between them. CDR3 bases: TGTGCCAGCAGCGAACACAGGGAGCAGGGCGGGGAGCTGTTTTTT. It is translated as CASSEHREQGGELFF.

This clonotype is medium-sized by share. For a library built for alpha chains, this beta chain is a stray read; little rests on its size. The chain combines TRBV5-1 with TRBJ2-1, with 9 bases identical to TRBD2. The trim removed 0 bases at V and 10 bases at J, leaving 11 bases unmatched. CDR1 is SGHRS and CDR2 is YFSETQ in the germline V gene. CDR3 length: 16 residues. CDR3 coding DNA: TGCGCCAGCAGCTTGGTCGAACTAGCGGGCAAGTTAGAGCAGTTCTTC. Encoded protein: CASSLVELAGKLEQFF.

This clonotype is medium-sized (0.01 to 0.1%) within its sample. For a library built for alpha chains, this beta chain is a stray read; little rests on its size. V and J are TRBV27 and TRBJ2-3; 8 nucleotides agree with TRBD2. J gave up 3 bases and V 2 bases, and 22 bases lay outside the gene matches. The V gene's germline CDR1 is MNHEY and CDR2 SMNVEV (reference sequence). The CDR3 has 21 amino acids. This CDR3 reads CASSLRRRGLAGFLRTDTQYF. DNA of the CDR3: TGTGCCAGCAGTTTACGACGCCGGGGGCTAGCGGGCTTCCTTAGGACAGATACGCAGTATTTT.

As concerns this clonotype: Since the library was made to target alpha chains, this beta chain is a stray read and its abundance is not meaningful. V and J are TRBV12-3 or TRBV12-4 and TRBJ2-3; the D is unclear. There are 14 residues in the CDR3. Trimming pared 4 bases from V and 0 bases from J, leaving 8 bases between. The CDR3 here is CASSSMTSTDTQYF. In nucleotides, the CDR3 is TGTGCCAGCAGTTCTATGACTAGCACAGATACGCAGTATTTT.

Regarding this clonotype: One base away lies a much larger clone, so this may be a sequencing read error. This beta chain is off target for a library built for alpha chains, so its abundance means little. This CDR3 is CASSLGRAVYGYTF. For the CDR3, the DNA is TGTGCCAGCAGCTTAGGACGAGCGGTCTATGGCTACACCTTC. The V call is TRBV7-9, the J call TRBJ1-2; D remains ambiguous. V dropped 1 base and J dropped 4 bases, with 10 bases sitting between them. CDR3 length: 14 residues. Germline CDR1 is SEHNR and CDR2 is FQNEAQ (reference sequence).

This clonotype rates as medium-sized (0.01 to 0.1%). Since the library was made to target alpha chains, this beta chain is a stray read and its abundance is not meaningful. The chain uses TRBV3-1 and TRBJ1-5, with D perhaps matching TRBD1 (5 bases). V gave up 4 bases and J gave up 4 bases, with 8 bases separating them. The CDR3 runs 13 residues. Per germline, CDR1 LGHDT and CDR2 YNNKEL (reference sequence). In DNA, the CDR3 is TGTGCCAGCAGCCGGGGCACTAATCAGCCCCAGCATTTT. This gives the protein CASSRGTNQPQHF.

This clonotype is medium-sized by share. This beta chain is off target for a library built for alpha chains, so its abundance means little. The DNA for the CDR3 is TGTGCCAGCTCACTTTCGGGAGGGCCTCGGCATGAGCAGTTCTTC. It is translated as CASSLSGGPRHEQFF. V usage is TRBV18 and J usage is TRBJ2-1, with 8 nucleotides matching TRBD2. CDR1 KGHSH and CDR2 LQKENI come from the germline V gene. This CDR3 spans 15 amino acids. With 4 bases clipped from V and 8 bases from J, the junction kept 10 bases outside the gene matches.

This clonotype qualifies as medium-sized (0.01 to 0.1%). The library was built for alpha chains, so this beta chain is an off-target read and its size means little. The chain is built from TRBV6-5 and TRBJ2-7; maybe TRBD1 (5 bases). The CDR3 has 14 amino acids. V shed 6 bases and J shed 2 bases, with 14 bases lying between them. CDR1 is MNHEY and CDR2 is SVGAGI in the germline V gene. CDR3 DNA: TGTGCCAGCAGGCAACCCGAAGGGGCCTACGAGCAGTACTTC. Residues: CASRQPEGAYEQYF.

This clonotype is labeled medium-sized. The junction shows a germline mismatch at one end, possibly a read error. Being off target in a library aimed at alpha chains, this beta chain has a size of little meaning. For the CDR3, the DNA is TGTGCCAGCACCTTATCCGAACTAGCCGAGACCCAGTACTTC. Its protein product is CASTLSELAETQYF. This chain connects TRBV7-8 to TRBJ2-5; maybe TRBD2 (6 bases). Germline CDR1 and CDR2: SGHVS and FQNEAQ. This CDR3 is 14 amino acids long.

This clonotype is deemed medium-sized. Since it is a stray read in a library aimed at alpha chains, this beta chain has a size that is not meaningful. The V call is TRBV10-1, the J call TRBJ2-2; D possibly corresponds to TRBD1 (6 bases). Looked up from germline, CDR1 is WNHNN and CDR2 is SYGVQD (reference sequence). V was cut by 7 bases and J by 0 bases, with 18 bases left in between. The CDR3 runs 17 residues. CDR3 nucleotides: TGCGCCAGCACTCGGACAGTCGAGAGGTCGAACACCGGGGAGCTGTTTTTT. It encodes CASTRTVERSNTGELFF.

In its sample, this clonotype ranks as medium-sized. This beta chain is a stray read from a library made for alpha chains; its abundance is not meaningful. The J gene is TRBJ1-3, the V gene TRBV7-2; maybe TRBD1 (5 bases). V lost 1 base and J 0 bases, leaving 13 bases between the germline ends. CDR3 length: 17 residues. The germline CDR1 and CDR2 sequences are SGHTA and FQGNSA. This CDR3 reads CASSLDRSDSSGNTIYF. The CDR3, as DNA: TGTGCCAGCAGCTTAGATCGTTCCGACAGCTCTGGAAACACCATATATTTT.

By frequency in the sample, this clonotype is medium-sized. This beta chain came through as a stray read in a library set up for alpha chains, and its size says little. The V gene is TRBV10-3, the J gene TRBJ2-1; TRBD2 matches at 7 bases. The J segment lost 8 bases and the V segment lost 7 bases, leaving 8 bases of the junction unmatched. From germline, CDR1 is ENHRY and CDR2 SYGVKD. The CDR3 is 13 amino acids. The CDR3 region is CAIKRDGADEQFF. CDR3 in DNA: TGTGCCATCAAGCGGGACGGTGCGGATGAGCAGTTCTTC.

By share, this clonotype counts as medium-sized (0.01 to 0.1%). Because this beta chain is a stray read in a library intended to capture alpha chains, its abundance should not be given much weight. J is TRBJ2-3 and V is TRBV7-2; TRBD2 is a possible D gene (6 bases). The length of the CDR3 is 13 residues. The V and J ends lost 5 bases and 1 base respectively, with 7 bases between them. Germline V gene lookup returns CDR1 SGHTA and CDR2 FQGNSA. CDR3 in amino acids: CASSPGGTDTQYF. CDR3 sequence (DNA): TGTGCCAGCAGCCCGGGAGGCACAGATACGCAGTATTTT.

Remarks on this clonotype: Found in a library prepared for alpha chains, this beta chain is an off-target read, and its abundance has little meaning. The chain couples TRBV5-1 to TRBJ2-7, with TRBD1 matching 8 bases. The germline gives CDR1 SGHRS, CDR2 YFSETQ. This CDR3 is built from 13 residues. The V segment lost 1 base and the J segment 6 bases; nucleotides outside the gene matches: 3. CDR3 coding DNA: TGCGCCAGCAGCTTGCTTACAGGGGGCGAGCAGTACTTC. The encoded protein is CASSLLTGGEQYF. The full variable domain, its missing parts supplied by reference TRBV5-1 and TRBJ2-7, is KAGVTQTPRYLIKTRGQQVTLSCSPISGHRSVSWYQQTPGQGLQFLFEYFSETQRNKGNFPGRFSGRQFSNSRSEMNVSTLELGDSALYLCASSLLTGGEQYFGPGTRLTVT.

This clonotype rates as medium-sized. A library prepared for alpha chains yielded this beta chain as an off-target read; its size is of little meaning. The chain links TRBV7-7 to TRBJ2-5; no reliable D call. From germline, CDR1 is SSHAT and CDR2 FNYEAQ (reference sequence). The CDR3 has 11 residues. V gave up 4 bases and J gave up 7 bases, with 7 bases separating them. As DNA, the CDR3 is TGTGCCAGCAGCTCCTCCGGGACCCAGTACTTC. This encodes CASSSSGTQYF. Filled out from reference TRBV7-7 and TRBJ2-5, the complete variable domain reads GAGVSQSPRYKVTKRGQDVTLRCDPISSHATLYWYQQALGQGPEFLTYFNYEAQPDKSGLPSDRFSAERPEGSISTLTIQRTEQRDSAMYRCASSSSGTQYFGPGTRLLVL.

This clonotype is medium-sized. This beta chain was picked up by a library intended for alpha chains and is off target, so its count carries little meaning. The chain employs TRBV4-3 and TRBJ1-5; 8 bases fit TRBD1. The germline CDR1 and CDR2 sequences are LGHNA and YSLEER. The CDR3 runs 14 residues. Trimming cost V 4 bases and J 7 bases; bases outside gene matches: 6. The CDR3 DNA reads as TGCGCCAGCAGCCCCTCGGACAGGGCACAGCCCCAGCATTTT. Its protein is CASSPSDRAQPQHF.

In its sample, this clonotype ranks as medium-sized. Because the library targeted alpha chains, this beta chain is an off-target read whose size means little. This chain uses TRBV5-1 with TRBJ2-3; D gene uncertain. Trimming left V 0 bases short and J 2 bases short, with 7 bases between. Germline V CDR1 and CDR2: SGHRS, YFSETQ. This CDR3 region has 14 residues. The chain's CDR3 is CASSLARNTDTQYF. CDR3 DNA sequence: TGCGCCAGCAGCTTGGCCAGAAACACAGATACGCAGTATTTT.

In its sample, this clonotype ranks as medium-sized. Since the library was made to target alpha chains, this beta chain is a stray read and its abundance is not meaningful. J is TRBJ2-1 and V is TRBV5-1, with unresolved D. The V gene lost 6 bases and the J gene lost 4 bases, with 8 bases spanning the gap. Germline CDR1 reads SGHRS; CDR2 reads YFSETQ. The CDR3 loop spans 12 amino acids. Here the CDR3 reads CASTTGYNEQFF. The DNA of the CDR3 is TGCGCCAGCACCACTGGGTACAATGAGCAGTTCTTC.

This clonotype is termed medium-sized. This beta chain is a stray read from a library made for alpha chains; its abundance is not meaningful. The J gene is TRBJ2-1, the V gene TRBV24-1; unclear D gene. This CDR3 is 16 amino acids long. Trimming removed 4 bases from V and 2 bases from J, with 14 bases in between. Germline V gives CDR1 KGHDR, CDR2 SFDVKD. CDR3 sequence (DNA): TGTGCCACCAGTGAAAGTGGAGCGCCTGCCTACAATGAGCAGTTCTTC. It is translated as CATSESGAPAYNEQFF.

This clonotype ranks as medium-sized (0.01 to 0.1%). Since the library was made to target alpha chains, this beta chain is a stray read and its abundance is not meaningful. The chain employs TRBV20-1 and TRBJ1-4, with D possibly TRBD1 on 6 matching bases. The ends were cut back, 6 bases at V and 7 bases at J, with 15 bases in the middle. This CDR3 comprises 13 residues. The germline V gene has CDR1 DFQATT and CDR2 SNEGSKA (reference sequence). The CDR3 sequence is CSAEGGGGEKLFF. The CDR3 DNA is TGCAGTGCAGAGGGGGGCGGGGGTGAAAAACTGTTTTTT.

This clonotype ranks as medium-sized. Because the library targeted alpha chains, this beta chain is an off-target read whose size means little. The genes are TRBV7-2 and TRBJ1-5, with D perhaps TRBD1 (6 bases). The CDR3 runs 16 residues. The V gene lost 1 base and the J gene lost 2 bases, with 12 bases spanning the gap. The V gene's germline CDR1 is SGHTA and CDR2 FQGNSA. The CDR3 spells CASSLELGARNQPQHF. CDR3 coding DNA: TGTGCCAGCAGCTTAGAGCTGGGGGCGCGCAATCAGCCCCAGCATTTT.